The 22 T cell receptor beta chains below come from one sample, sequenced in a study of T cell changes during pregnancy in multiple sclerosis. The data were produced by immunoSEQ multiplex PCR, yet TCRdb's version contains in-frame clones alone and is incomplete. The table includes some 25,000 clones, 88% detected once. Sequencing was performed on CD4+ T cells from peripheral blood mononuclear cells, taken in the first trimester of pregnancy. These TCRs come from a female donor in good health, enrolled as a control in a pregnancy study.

The DNA of the CDR3 is TGTGCCAGCAGTGTGTACACAGATACGCAGCATTTT. Amino acids: CASSVYTDTQHF. The V call is TRBV6-6, the J call TRBJ2-3; D call uncertain. The DNA matches TRBJ1-5 better at its end, which makes the J call doubtful. This CDR3 region has 12 residues. Looked up from germline, CDR1 is MNHNY and CDR2 is SVGAGI (reference sequence).

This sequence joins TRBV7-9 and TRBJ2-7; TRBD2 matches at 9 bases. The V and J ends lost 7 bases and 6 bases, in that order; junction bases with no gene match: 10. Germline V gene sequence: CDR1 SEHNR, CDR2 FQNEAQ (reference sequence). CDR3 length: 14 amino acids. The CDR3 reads CASTPGVREGEQYF. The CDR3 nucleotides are TGTGCCAGCACCCCCGGTGTGCGGGAGGGCGAGCAGTACTTC.

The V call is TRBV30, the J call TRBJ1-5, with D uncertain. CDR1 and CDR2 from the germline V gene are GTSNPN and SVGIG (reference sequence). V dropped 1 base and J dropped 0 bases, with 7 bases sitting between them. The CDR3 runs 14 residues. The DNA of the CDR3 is TGTGCCTGGAGTGCGCGAAATAGCAATCAGCCCCAGCATTTT. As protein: CAWSARNSNQPQHF.

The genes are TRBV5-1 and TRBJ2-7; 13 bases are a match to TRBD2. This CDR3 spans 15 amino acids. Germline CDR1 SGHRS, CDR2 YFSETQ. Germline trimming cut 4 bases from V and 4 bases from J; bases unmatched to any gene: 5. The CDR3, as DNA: TGCGCCAGCAGCCTACGGACTAGCGGGGGTTACGAGCAGTACTTC. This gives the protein CASSLRTSGGYEQYF. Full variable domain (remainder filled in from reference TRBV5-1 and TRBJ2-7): KAGVTQTPRYLIKTRGQQVTLSCSPISGHRSVSWYQQTPGQGLQFLFEYFSETQRNKGNFPGRFSGRQFSNSRSEMNVSTLELGDSALYLCASSLRTSGGYEQYFGPGTRLTVT.

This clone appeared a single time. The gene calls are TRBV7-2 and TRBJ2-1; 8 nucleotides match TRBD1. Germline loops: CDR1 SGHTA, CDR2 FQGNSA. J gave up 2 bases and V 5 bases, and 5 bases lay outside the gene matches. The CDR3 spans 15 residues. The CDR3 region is CASSLDREPYNEQFF. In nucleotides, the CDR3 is TGTGCCAGCAGCCTGGACAGGGAGCCCTACAATGAGCAGTTCTTC.

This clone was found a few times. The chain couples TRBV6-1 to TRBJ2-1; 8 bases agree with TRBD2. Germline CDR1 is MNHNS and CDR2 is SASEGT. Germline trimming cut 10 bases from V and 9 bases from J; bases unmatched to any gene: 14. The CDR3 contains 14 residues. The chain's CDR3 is CATDKRELLGEQFF. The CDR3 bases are TGTGCCACTGATAAGCGGGAGTTGTTGGGTGAGCAGTTCTTC.

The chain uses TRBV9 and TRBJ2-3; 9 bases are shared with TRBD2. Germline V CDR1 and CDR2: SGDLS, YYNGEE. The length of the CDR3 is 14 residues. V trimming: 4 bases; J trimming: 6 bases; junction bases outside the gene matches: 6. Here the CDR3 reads CASSPRLAEDTQYF. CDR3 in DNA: TGTGCCAGCAGCCCGCGACTAGCGGAGGATACGCAGTATTTT.

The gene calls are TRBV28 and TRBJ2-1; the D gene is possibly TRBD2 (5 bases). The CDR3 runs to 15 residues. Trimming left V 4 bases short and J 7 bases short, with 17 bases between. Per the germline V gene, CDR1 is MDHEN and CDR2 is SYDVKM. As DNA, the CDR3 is TGTGCCAGCAGTTCTTTAACCACTAGGCTAAATGAGCAGTTCTTC. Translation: CASSSLTTRLNEQFF.

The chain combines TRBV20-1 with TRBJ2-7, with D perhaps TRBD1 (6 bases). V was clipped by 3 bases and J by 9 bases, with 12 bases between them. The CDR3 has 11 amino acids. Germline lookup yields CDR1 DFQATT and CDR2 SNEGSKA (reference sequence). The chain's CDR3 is CSARQTGPQYF. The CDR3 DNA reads TGCAGTGCTAGGCAGACAGGCCCGCAGTACTTC.

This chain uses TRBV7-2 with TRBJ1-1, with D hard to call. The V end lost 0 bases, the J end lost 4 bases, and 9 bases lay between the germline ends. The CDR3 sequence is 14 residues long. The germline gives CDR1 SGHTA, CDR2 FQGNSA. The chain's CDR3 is CASSLALGGTEAFF. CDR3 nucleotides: TGTGCCAGCAGCTTAGCGCTAGGCGGCACTGAAGCTTTCTTT.

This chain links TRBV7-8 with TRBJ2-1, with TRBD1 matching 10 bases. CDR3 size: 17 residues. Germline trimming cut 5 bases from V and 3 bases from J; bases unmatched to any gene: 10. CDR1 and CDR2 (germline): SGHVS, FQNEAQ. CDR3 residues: CASSPGQGRGGYNEQFF. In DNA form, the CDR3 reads TGTGCCAGCAGCCCGGGACAGGGGAGGGGAGGCTACAATGAGCAGTTCTTC. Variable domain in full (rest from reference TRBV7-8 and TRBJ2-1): GAGVSQSPRYKVAKRGQDVALRCDPISGHVSLFWYQQALGQGPEFLTYFQNEAQLDKSGLPSDRFFAERPEGSVSTLKIQRTQQEDSAVYLCASSPGQGRGGYNEQFFGPGTRLTVL.

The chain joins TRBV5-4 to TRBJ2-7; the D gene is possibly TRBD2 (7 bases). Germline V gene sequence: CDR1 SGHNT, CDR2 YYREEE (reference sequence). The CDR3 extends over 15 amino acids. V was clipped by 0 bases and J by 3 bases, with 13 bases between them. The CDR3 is CASSLEGRGGYEQYF. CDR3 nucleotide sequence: TGTGCCAGCAGCTTGGAAGGAAGGGGGGGCTACGAGCAGTACTTC.

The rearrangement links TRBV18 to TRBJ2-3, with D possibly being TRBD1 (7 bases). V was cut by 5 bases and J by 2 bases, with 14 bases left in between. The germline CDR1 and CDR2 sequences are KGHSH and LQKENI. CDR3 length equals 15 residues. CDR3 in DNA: TGTGCCAGCTCAGCCCAGGGGGGAGCCACAGATACGCAGTATTTT. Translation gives CASSAQGGATDTQYF. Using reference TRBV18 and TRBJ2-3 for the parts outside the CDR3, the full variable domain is NAGVMQNPRHLVRRRGQEARLRCSPMKGHSHVYWYRQLPEEGLKFMVYLQKENIIDESGMPKERFSAEFPKEGPSILRIQQVVRGDSAAYFCASSAQGGATDTQYFGPGTRLTVL.

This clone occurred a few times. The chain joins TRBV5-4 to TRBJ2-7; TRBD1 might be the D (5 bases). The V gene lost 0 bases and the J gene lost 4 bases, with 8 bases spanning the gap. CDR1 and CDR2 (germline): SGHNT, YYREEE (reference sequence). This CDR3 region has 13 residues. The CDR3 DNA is TGTGCCAGCAGCTTGGGACAGAGGTACGAGCAGTACTTC. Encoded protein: CASSLGQRYEQYF.

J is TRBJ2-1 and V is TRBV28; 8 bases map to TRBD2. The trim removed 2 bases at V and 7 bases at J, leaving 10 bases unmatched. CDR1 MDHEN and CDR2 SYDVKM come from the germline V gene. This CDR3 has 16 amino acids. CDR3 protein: CASSLDRGGRMNEQFF. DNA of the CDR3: TGTGCCAGCAGTTTAGATAGGGGCGGGAGGATGAATGAGCAGTTCTTC.

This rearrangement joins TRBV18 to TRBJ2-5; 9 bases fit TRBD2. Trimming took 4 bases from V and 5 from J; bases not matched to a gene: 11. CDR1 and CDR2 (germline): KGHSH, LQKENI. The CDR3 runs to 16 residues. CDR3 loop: CASSLNSGRGGETQYF. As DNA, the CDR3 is TGTGCCAGCTCACTAAATAGCGGGAGAGGCGGCGAGACCCAGTACTTC.

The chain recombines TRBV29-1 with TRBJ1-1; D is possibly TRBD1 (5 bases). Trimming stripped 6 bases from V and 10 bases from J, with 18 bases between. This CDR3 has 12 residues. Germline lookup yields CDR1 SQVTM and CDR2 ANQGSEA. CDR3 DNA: TGCAGCGTCGCCGAGCCCCGGGGGGGAGCTTTCTTT. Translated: CSVAEPRGGAFF. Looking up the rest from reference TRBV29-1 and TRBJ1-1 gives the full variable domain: SAVISQKPSRDICQRGTSLTIQCQVDSQVTMMFWYRQQPGQSLTLIATANQGSEATYESGFVIDKFPISRPNLTFSTLTVSNMSPEDSSIYLCSVAEPRGGAFFGQGTRLTVV.

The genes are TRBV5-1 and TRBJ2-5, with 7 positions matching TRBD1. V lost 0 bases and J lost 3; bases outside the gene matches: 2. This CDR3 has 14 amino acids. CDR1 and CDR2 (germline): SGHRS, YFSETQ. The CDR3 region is CASSLAGQKETQYF. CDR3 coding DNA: TGCGCCAGCAGCTTGGCGGGACAGAAAGAGACCCAGTACTTC. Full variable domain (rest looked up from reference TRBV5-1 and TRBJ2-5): KAGVTQTPRYLIKTRGQQVTLSCSPISGHRSVSWYQQTPGQGLQFLFEYFSETQRNKGNFPGRFSGRQFSNSRSEMNVSTLELGDSALYLCASSLAGQKETQYFGPGTRLLVL.

CDR3: CASSSPGRGSEQYF. CDR3 bases: TGTGCCAGCAGTTCCCCGGGCAGGGGCTCCGAGCAGTACTTC. The rearrangement uses TRBV28 and TRBJ2-7, with D tentatively TRBD1 (6 bases). The germline V gene encodes CDR1 MDHEN and CDR2 SYDVKM. The V end lost 4 bases, the J end lost 6 bases, and 16 bases lay between the germline ends. This CDR3 contains 14 residues.

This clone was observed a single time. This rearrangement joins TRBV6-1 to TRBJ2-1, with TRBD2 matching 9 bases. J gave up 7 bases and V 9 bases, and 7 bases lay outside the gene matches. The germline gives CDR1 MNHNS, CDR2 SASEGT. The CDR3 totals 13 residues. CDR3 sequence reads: CASRTSVANEQFF. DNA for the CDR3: TGTGCCAGTCGGACTAGCGTAGCGAATGAGCAGTTCTTC.

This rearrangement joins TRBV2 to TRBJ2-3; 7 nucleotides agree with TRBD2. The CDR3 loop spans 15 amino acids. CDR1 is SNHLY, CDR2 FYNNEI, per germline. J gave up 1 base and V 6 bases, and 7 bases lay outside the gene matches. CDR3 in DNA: TGTGCCAGCAGGAGGGCGGGAGTGGGCACAGATACGCAGTATTTT. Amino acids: CASRRAGVGTDTQYF.

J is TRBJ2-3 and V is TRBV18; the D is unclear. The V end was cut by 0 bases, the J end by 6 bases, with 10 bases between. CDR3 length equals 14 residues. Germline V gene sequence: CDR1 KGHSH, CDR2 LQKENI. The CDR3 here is CASSPPARVDTQYF. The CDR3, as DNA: TGTGCCAGCTCACCACCGGCTAGAGTGGATACGCAGTATTTT.